One sample yielded the 28 T cell receptor beta chains listed below, sequenced in a study of T cell changes during pregnancy in multiple sclerosis. Clones were sequenced by immunoSEQ multiplex PCR, and TCRdb holds only the in-frame ones, with some missing. In the table there are nearly 80,000 clones, roughly nine tenths of which are singletons. Sample: CD4+ T cells from peripheral blood mononuclear cells, taken before pregnancy. Every receptor here comes from a female donor with multiple sclerosis, enrolled in a pregnancy study.

This chain joins TRBV27 and TRBJ2-7; D is undetermined. The ends were cut back, 5 bases at V and 4 bases at J, with 9 bases in the middle. Per the germline V gene, CDR1 is MNHEY and CDR2 is SMNVEV (reference sequence). The CDR3 has 12 amino acids. The CDR3 nucleotides are TGTGCCAGCAGTCGCGACGGGTACGAGCAGTACTTC. This encodes CASSRDGYEQYF.

The chain employs TRBV10-3 and TRBJ2-3; TRBD2 matches at 11 bases. CDR1 and CDR2 from the germline V gene are ENHRY and SYGVKD. With 9 bases clipped from V and 5 bases from J, the junction kept 13 bases outside the gene matches. The CDR3 is made up of 16 amino acids. CDR3 sequence reads: CAMGTATSGSRDTQYF. The DNA of the CDR3 is TGTGCCATGGGGACCGCTACTAGCGGGAGTAGAGATACGCAGTATTTT.

The V gene is TRBV29-1, the J gene TRBJ2-2, with 7 bases lining up with TRBD1. V was pared by 7 bases and J by 4 bases, with 9 bases of the junction left unmatched. The CDR3 length is 14 residues. Germline CDR1 and CDR2: SQVTM and ANQGSEA. The CDR3, as DNA: TGCAGCGGGGAAGGGGGCGCGGGCACCGGGGAGCTGTTTTTT. As protein: CSGEGGAGTGELFF.

The chain couples TRBV7-2 to TRBJ2-7; D gene ambiguous. Germline assignment: CDR1 SGHTA and CDR2 FQGNSA. There are 12 residues in the CDR3. The V end was cut by 5 bases, the J end by 5 bases, with 10 bases between. CDR3 region: CASSARRDEQYF. In DNA, the CDR3 is TGTGCCAGCAGCGCTCGTCGGGACGAGCAGTACTTC.

The chain has TRBV27 and TRBJ2-7, with D perhaps matching TRBD1 (6 bases). There are 16 residues in the CDR3. The germline V gene has CDR1 MNHEY and CDR2 SMNVEV (reference sequence). V was trimmed by 5 bases and J by 5 bases, leaving 22 bases between them. CDR3 sequence reads: CASSRVFEGHLNEQYF. The DNA for the CDR3 is TGTGCCAGCAGTAGGGTCTTCGAGGGACATCTAAACGAGCAGTACTTC.

The chain employs TRBV13 and TRBJ2-5; 15 bases map to TRBD2. V was pared by 4 bases and J by 0 bases, with 9 bases of the junction left unmatched. Germline lookup yields CDR1 PRHDT and CDR2 FYEKMQ (reference sequence). This CDR3 region has 19 residues. The CDR3 spells CASSSLGTSGGSYQETQYF. The CDR3 DNA reads TGTGCCAGCAGCTCCTTAGGGACTAGCGGGGGGAGTTACCAAGAGACCCAGTACTTC. The complete variable domain, with remaining parts taken from reference TRBV13 and TRBJ2-5, reads AAGVIQSPRHLIKEKRETATLKCYPIPRHDTVYWYQQGPGQDPQFLISFYEKMQSDKGSIPDRFSAQQFSDYHSELNMSSLELGDSALYFCASSSLGTSGGSYQETQYFGPGTRLLVL.

The rearrangement joins TRBV14 to TRBJ2-3; the match to TRBD1 covers 9 bases. CDR3 length: 17 residues. CDR1 is SGHDN, CDR2 FVKESK, per germline. With V trimmed by 4 bases and J by 2 bases, 10 bases remained unmatched. CDR3 in DNA: TGTGCCAGCAGCCCGTCGTATAACAGGGGGCCCACAGATACGCAGTATTTT. Protein: CASSPSYNRGPTDTQYF.

The chain uses TRBV4-1 and TRBJ1-5; unclear D gene. The CDR3 sequence is 20 residues long. Germline V gene sequence: CDR1 MGHRA, CDR2 YSYEKL. Trimming left V 5 bases short and J 3 bases short, with 29 bases between. The CDR3 is CASSYRSPRTGSGVNQPQHF. In nucleotides, the CDR3 is TGCGCCAGCAGCTACCGTTCCCCTAGAACCGGTAGCGGTGTCAATCAGCCCCAGCATTTT.

The count of this clone is one. V and J are TRBV4-1 and TRBJ2-2, with 8 bases lining up with TRBD1. After removal of 0 bases from V and 5 bases from J, the junction contained 2 bases not matched to a gene. CDR3 length: 15 residues. Germline V gene lookup returns CDR1 MGHRA and CDR2 YSYEKL. The CDR3 spells CASSQEYRGTGELFF. The CDR3 nucleotides read TGCGCCAGCAGCCAAGAATACAGGGGGACCGGGGAGCTGTTTTTT.

V usage is TRBV28 and J usage is TRBJ2-3; 7 nucleotides agree with TRBD1. Losses at the gene ends were 3 bases for V and 8 bases for J; bases not matched to a gene: 11. Germline lookup yields CDR1 MDHEN and CDR2 SYDVKM. This CDR3 is 15 amino acids long. Here the CDR3 reads CASSFGGQRTGTQYF. The DNA of the CDR3 is TGTGCCAGCAGTTTTGGGGGACAGAGGACCGGTACGCAGTATTTT.

This chain joins TRBV6-1 and TRBJ2-3; TRBD1 agrees at 7 bases. From germline, CDR1 is MNHNS and CDR2 SASEGT. Losses at the gene ends were 6 bases for V and 2 bases for J; bases not matched to a gene: 5. CDR3 length: 14 residues. CDR3 region: CASSWDRNTDTQYF. CDR3 sequence (DNA): TGTGCCAGCAGCTGGGACAGAAACACAGATACGCAGTATTTT.

The genes are TRBV30 and TRBJ1-1; D unresolved. This CDR3 comprises 15 residues. V was clipped by 5 bases and J by 1 base, with 17 bases between them. From germline, CDR1 is GTSNPN and CDR2 SVGIG (reference sequence). CDR3 coding DNA: TGTGCCTGGGGAAACGGGGTTGTGGCGAACACTGAAGCTTTCTTT. It yields the protein CAWGNGVVANTEAFF.

This sequence joins TRBV28 and TRBJ2-3; D might be TRBD2 (5 bases). The CDR3 runs 13 residues. The V gene lost 5 bases and the J gene lost 4 bases, with 10 bases spanning the gap. Per germline, CDR1 MDHEN and CDR2 SYDVKM. The CDR3 DNA is TGTGCCAGCAGTAAGGGCGGGCCAGATACGCAGTATTTT. As protein: CASSKGGPDTQYF.

The V call is TRBV18, the J call TRBJ2-1, with 12 bases lining up with TRBD2. The CDR3 has 16 residues. J lost 0 bases, V lost 6 bases, and 3 bases had no gene match. Per the germline V gene, CDR1 is KGHSH and CDR2 is LQKENI. This CDR3 is CASSPTSGSSYNEQFF. CDR3 nucleotide sequence: TGTGCCAGCTCCCCGACTAGCGGGAGCTCCTACAATGAGCAGTTCTTC.

The CDR3 loop is CAGGAIEQYF. The CDR3, as DNA: TGTGCCGGGGGGGCGATCGAGCAGTACTTC. This chain uses TRBV30 with TRBJ2-7, with D maybe TRBD2 (7 bases). CDR3 length: 10 amino acids. The V and J ends lost 8 bases and 6 bases respectively, with 11 bases between them. Per germline, CDR1 GTSNPN and CDR2 SVGIG (reference sequence).

This sequence joins TRBV28 and TRBJ2-5, with TRBD2 matching over 11 bases. The CDR3 loop spans 16 amino acids. Germline loops: CDR1 MDHEN, CDR2 SYDVKM. V lost 0 bases to trimming and J lost 5 bases; unmatched junction nucleotides: 5. Here the CDR3 DNA reads TGTGCCAGCAGTTTATGGGGGACTAGCGGTAGGGAGACCCAGTACTTC. It encodes CASSLWGTSGRETQYF.

The genes are TRBV19 and TRBJ2-4; tentative D call: TRBD1 (6 bases). The CDR3 contains 16 residues. Trimming took 5 bases from V and 0 from J, leaving 14 bases between them. Per germline, CDR1 LNHDA and CDR2 SQIVND (reference sequence). The CDR3: CASSSPGQIAKNIQYF. CDR3 sequence (DNA): TGTGCCAGTAGTTCTCCGGGACAAATAGCCAAAAACATTCAGTACTTC.

This chain uses TRBV7-2 with TRBJ1-2; D is unresolved. V was trimmed by 0 bases and J by 5 bases, leaving 10 bases between them. The germline V gene has CDR1 SGHTA and CDR2 FQGNSA. This CDR3 comprises 14 residues. CDR3 nucleotide sequence: TGTGCCAGCAGCTTAGCGCCGGGAGGTTATGGCTACACCTTC. Protein: CASSLAPGGYGYTF.

The V and J genes are TRBV18 and TRBJ2-7; the match to TRBD2 covers 8 bases. The trim removed 3 bases at V and 5 bases at J, leaving 9 bases unmatched. Germline loops: CDR1 KGHSH, CDR2 LQKENI. The CDR3 consists of 15 residues. CDR3 in amino acids: CASSPIREGLNEQYF. In nucleotides, the CDR3 is TGTGCCAGCTCACCGATCCGGGAGGGCCTAAACGAGCAGTACTTC.

J is TRBJ1-5 and V is TRBV15; D is ambiguous. This CDR3 is 16 amino acids long. The V gene lost 0 bases and the J gene lost 0 bases, with 9 bases spanning the gap. Germline CDR1 is LNHNV and CDR2 is YYDKDF (reference sequence). The CDR3 loop reads CATSRDRELSNQPQHF. The CDR3, as DNA: TGTGCCACCAGCAGAGATCGGGAGCTTAGCAATCAGCCCCAGCATTTT.

V gene TRBV5-4 combines with J gene TRBJ2-2; 7 bases align to TRBD1. CDR1 is SGHNT and CDR2 is YYREEE in the germline V gene (reference sequence). This CDR3 region has 16 residues. The J segment lost 7 bases and the V segment lost 4 bases, leaving 13 bases of the junction unmatched. CDR3 residues: CASSLMLQGYGGELFF. DNA of the CDR3: TGTGCCAGCAGCCTGATGTTACAGGGGTATGGCGGGGAGCTGTTTTTT.

The chain recombines TRBV5-1 with TRBJ2-1, with 8 positions matching TRBD2. CDR3 size: 17 residues. Unmatched junction bases numbered 5, after V lost 0 bases and J lost 0 bases. From germline, CDR1 is SGHRS and CDR2 YFSETQ. The CDR3 region has the DNA TGCGCCAGCAGCTTGGAACGTAGCGGGGTCTCCTACAATGAGCAGTTCTTC. Translating it yields CASSLERSGVSYNEQFF.

J is TRBJ1-4 and V is TRBV7-9; D possibly corresponds to TRBD1 (5 bases). CDR1 and CDR2 (germline): SEHNR, FQNEAQ (reference sequence). V was trimmed by 1 base and J by 7 bases, leaving 7 bases between them. The CDR3 extends over 13 amino acids. The chain's CDR3 is CASSLVGAEKLFF. The CDR3 coding sequence is TGTGCCAGCAGCTTAGTTGGGGCTGAAAAACTGTTTTTT.

The rearrangement joins TRBV10-3 to TRBJ1-6, with D maybe TRBD1 (6 bases). Germline V gene sequence: CDR1 ENHRY, CDR2 SYGVKD. Deletions cut 7 bases from V and 7 bases from J, with 11 bases between. CDR3 size: 13 residues. For the CDR3, the DNA is TGTGCCATCATCTTGGACAGCAATTCACCCCTCCACTTT. As protein: CAIILDSNSPLHF.

This clone was observed a handful of times. V usage is TRBV10-3 and J usage is TRBJ1-1, with D maybe TRBD1 (5 bases). This CDR3 comprises 13 residues. Germline V lookup: CDR1 ENHRY, CDR2 SYGVKD. V was trimmed by 2 bases and J by 2 bases, leaving 6 bases between them. The CDR3 DNA reads TGTGCCATCAGTGAGCAGGGAAACACTGAAGCTTTCTTT. Encoded protein: CAISEQGNTEAFF.

The genes are TRBV15 and TRBJ2-1, with TRBD2 matching over 12 bases. V dropped 0 bases and J dropped 9; count of bases not matched to a gene: 6. CDR1 is LNHNV and CDR2 is YYDKDF in the germline V gene (reference sequence). The CDR3 contains 16 residues. Here the CDR3 reads CATSREGLAGTGEQFF. CDR3 bases: TGTGCCACCAGCAGAGAGGGACTAGCGGGTACGGGTGAGCAGTTCTTC.

This clone was recorded a few times. The chain employs TRBV6-1 and TRBJ1-1; no reliable D call. Germline V CDR1 and CDR2: MNHNS, SASEGT. V shed 2 bases and J shed 0 bases, with 10 bases lying between them. The CDR3 runs 15 residues. CDR3 in amino acids: CASSERTDMNTEAFF. The CDR3 DNA sequence: TGTGCCAGCAGTGAAAGGACTGACATGAACACTGAAGCTTTCTTT.

The gene calls are TRBV7-2 and TRBJ1-2; D perhaps matches TRBD1 (5 bases). The CDR3 is 14 residues long. Germline CDR1 and CDR2: SGHTA and FQGNSA. V gave up 1 base and J gave up 4 bases, with 10 bases separating them. The chain's CDR3 is CASSLEPRVYGYTF. CDR3 nucleotide sequence: TGTGCCAGCAGCTTAGAGCCCAGGGTCTATGGCTACACCTTC.